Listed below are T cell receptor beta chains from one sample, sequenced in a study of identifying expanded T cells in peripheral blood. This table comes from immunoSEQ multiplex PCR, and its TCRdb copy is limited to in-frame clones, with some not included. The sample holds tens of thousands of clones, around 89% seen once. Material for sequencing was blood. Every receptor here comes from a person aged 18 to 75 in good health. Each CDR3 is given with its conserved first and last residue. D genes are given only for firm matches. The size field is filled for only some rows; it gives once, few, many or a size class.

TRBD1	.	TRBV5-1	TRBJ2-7	TGCGCCAGCAGCTTGCGGGACAGCCCGTTTTACTACGAGCAGTACTTC	CASSLRDSPFYYEQYF
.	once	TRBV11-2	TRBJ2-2	TGTGCCAGCAGCTTAGTGGGGATACGGATCGGGGAGCTGTTTTTT	CASSLVGIRIGELFF
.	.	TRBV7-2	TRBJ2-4	TGTGCCAGCAGCTTAGCGGGTAGCGGAGAAGTAGCCAAAAACATTCAGTACTTC	CASSLAGSGEVAKNIQYF
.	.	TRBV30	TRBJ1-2	TGTGCCTGGAGTGGCAGTCGGGACTATGGCTACACCTTC	CAWSGSRDYGYTF
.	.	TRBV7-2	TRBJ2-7	TGTGCCAGCAGCTTAGCAGGGCGGACCTACGAGCAGTACTTC	CASSLAGRTYEQYF
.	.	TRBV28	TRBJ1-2	TGTGCCAGCAGTCAACCAGGGGTAGGGAAGGGCTACACCTTC	CASSQPGVGKGYTF
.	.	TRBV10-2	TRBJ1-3	TGCGCCAGCAGTTCCTCAGGAATACCTGGAAACACCATATATTTT	CASSSSGIPGNTIYF
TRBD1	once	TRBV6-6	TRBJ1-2	TGTGCCAGCAGCCTTTTACAGGGGGCGGATGGCTACACCTTC	CASSLLQGADGYTF
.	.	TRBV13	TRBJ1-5	TGTGCCAGCAGCCGGACGAGCAATCAGCCCCAGCATTTT	CASSRTSNQPQHF
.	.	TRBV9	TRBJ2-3	TGTGCCAGCAGCGTACGGGGTGGGGTTAGCACAGATACGCAGTATTTT	CASSVRGGVSTDTQYF
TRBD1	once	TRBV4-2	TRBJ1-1	TGTGCCAGCAGCGCCGTGGGACAGGGGGCTTTGATCACTGAAGCTTTCTTT	CASSAVGQGALITEAFF
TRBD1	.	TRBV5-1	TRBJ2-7	TGCGCCAGCAGCTTGGGACAGGGCTATCGCGAGCAGTACTTC	CASSLGQGYREQYF
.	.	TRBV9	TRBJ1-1	TGTGCCAGCAGCGGTTCACACCGGACTGAAGCTTTCTTT	CASSGSHRTEAFF
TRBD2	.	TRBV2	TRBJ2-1	TGTGCCAGCAGTGTCAGCGGGAGAGGTGAGCAGTTCTTC	CASSVSGRGEQFF
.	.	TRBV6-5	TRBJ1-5	TGTGCCAGCAGTCGGGCCATGGAGGAGCCCCAGCATTTT	CASSRAMEEPQHF
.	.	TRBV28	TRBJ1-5	TGTGCCAGCAGACTCGACAGTAAATATCAGCCCCAGCATTTT	CASRLDSKYQPQHF
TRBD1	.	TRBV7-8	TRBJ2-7	TGTGCCAGCAGCTTACTTTTACAGGGGCGACCGCAGGAGCAGTACTTC	CASSLLLQGRPQEQYF
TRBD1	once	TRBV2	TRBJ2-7	TGTGCCAGCGGAGGGACAGGGGCGAACGAGCAGTACTTC	CASGGTGANEQYF
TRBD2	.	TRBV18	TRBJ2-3	TGTGCCAGCTCACCGGTGGCTAGCGGGAGACCAGATACGCAGTATTTT	CASSPVASGRPDTQYF
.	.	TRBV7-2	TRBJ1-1	TGTGCCAGCAGCCCTAAGGGGGGGGGAGAAGGAGCTTTCTTT	CASSPKGGGEGAFF
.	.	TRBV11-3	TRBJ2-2	TGTGCCAGCAGCTGGGGGATTGGTACCGGGGAGCTGTTTTTT	CASSWGIGTGELFF